The 4 T cell receptor beta chains reported below all come from one sample, sequenced in a study of blood T cell repertoires in COVID-19. The protocol was immunoSEQ multiplex PCR, while the TCRdb copy is restricted to in-frame clones and leaves out a portion. The top ten clones hold roughly 4% of a sample with more than 90,000 clones, about 81% of them seen once. The sample taken for sequencing was peripheral blood. The receptors come from a man aged 55 to 69 with acute or convalescent COVID-19.

V gene TRBV27 combines with J gene TRBJ2-1, with 7 bases aligning to TRBD2. Germline lookup yields CDR1 MNHEY and CDR2 SMNVEV (reference sequence). The CDR3 extends over 17 amino acids. J lost 3 bases, V lost 2 bases, and 10 bases had no gene match. The CDR3 DNA follows: TGTGCCAGCAGTTTAGAGTGGGGGGGAGAGGTCTACAATGAGCAGTTCTTC. Translating it yields CASSLEWGGEVYNEQFF.

The chain links TRBV5-4 to TRBJ2-3; weak D call: TRBD2 (6 bases). There are 16 residues in the CDR3. Trimming removed 4 bases at V and 2 bases at J, with 17 bases between. Germline CDR1 is SGHNT and CDR2 is YYREEE (reference sequence). CDR3 protein: CASSPESPGDTDTQYF. DNA of the CDR3: TGTGCCAGCAGCCCCGAGTCCCCGGGAGACACAGATACGCAGTATTTT. Full variable domain (outside the CDR3, taken from reference TRBV5-4 and TRBJ2-3): ETGVTQSPTHLIKTRGQQVTLRCSSQSGHNTVSWYQQALGQGPQFIFQYYREEENGRGNFPPRFSGLQFPNYSSELNVNALELDDSALYLCASSPESPGDTDTQYFGPGTRLTVL.

The chain combines TRBV29-1 with TRBJ2-1; 11 bases align to TRBD2. The junction had 4 bases not matched to a gene; V was cut back by 4 bases and J by 5 bases. Germline values: CDR1 SQVTM, CDR2 ANQGSEA. The CDR3 contains 14 residues. CDR3 in amino acids: CSVGETSGNNEQFF. In DNA, the CDR3 is TGCAGCGTTGGTGAGACTAGCGGGAACAATGAGCAGTTCTTC.

CDR3 in amino acids: CASSLDANYGYTF. The DNA of the CDR3 is TGTGCCAGCAGCTTAGACGCTAACTATGGCTACACCTTC. The chain joins TRBV11-3 to TRBJ1-2, with D hard to call. The V gene's germline CDR1 is SGHNT and CDR2 YENEEA. The CDR3 is 13 amino acids. The V end was cut by 0 bases, the J end by 0 bases, with 2 bases between.